The TCR beta chain under discussion was sequenced for a study of cytomegalovirus exposure and HLA in healthy donors. Whole-study findings and limits: The listing of roughly 160 TCR beta chains classed them as cytomegalovirus-associated.

The table came from immunoSEQ multiplex PCR; TCRdb's copy has only in-frame clones and leaves some out. The sample lists about 60,000 clones, roughly 96% occurring once. V lost 2 bases, J lost 3 bases, and 14 bases lay in between. Germline CDR1 reads KGHSH; CDR2 reads LQKENI. The length of the CDR3 is 16 residues. A note on this clone: Its antigen remains unknown.

V and J are TRBV18 and TRBJ2-4; tentatively, D is TRBD1 (6 bases). Input material: PBMCs. The receptor was isolated from a man aged 18 to 29 in good health and CMV-seronegative. For the CDR3, the DNA is TGTGCCAGCTCACCAACAGGGCGTTTTGGCAAAAACATTCAGTACTTC. Protein product: CASSPTGRFGKNIQYF.